The 20 T cell receptor beta chains below all came from one sample that was sequenced in a study of blood T cell repertoires in COVID-19. Some clones are missing from TCRdb's copy, which holds only in-frame ones; the method was immunoSEQ multiplex PCR. In the table there are about 260,000 clones, around 90% of which are singletons. Sequencing input: peripheral blood. All receptors derive from a woman aged 40 to 55 with acute or convalescent COVID-19.

There are a few counts of this clone. The gene calls are TRBV6-6 and TRBJ2-3; 9 nucleotides agree with TRBD1. The V gene end was trimmed by 6 bases and the J gene end by 4 bases; junction bases not matched to a gene: 8. Germline V gene sequence: CDR1 MNHNY, CDR2 SVGAGI (reference sequence). The CDR3 contains 15 residues. The CDR3 coding sequence is TGTGCCAGCAGACCCGGACAGGGGTCCCCAGATACGCAGTATTTT. Translation: CASRPGQGSPDTQYF.

The chain recombines TRBV5-8 with TRBJ1-2; unclear D gene. The CDR3 extends over 13 amino acids. CDR1 is SGHTS and CDR2 is YDEGEE in the germline V gene. Trimming shortened V by 1 base and J by 4 bases, and 8 bases separated the two germline ends. The DNA for the CDR3 is TGTGCCAGCAGCTTGTCCGGGTCCTATGGCTACACCTTC. Its translation: CASSLSGSYGYTF.

This clone was recorded at least ten times. The gene calls are TRBV12-3 or TRBV12-4 and TRBJ1-1; D not resolved. V dropped 2 bases and J dropped 7 bases, with 8 bases sitting between them. There are 12 residues in the CDR3. CDR3 amino acids: CASSLYPGEAFF. The DNA for the CDR3 is TGTGCCAGCAGTTTATACCCCGGTGAAGCTTTCTTT.

The chain employs TRBV13 and TRBJ2-5; 8 bases are shared with TRBD2. CDR3 length: 18 residues. V lost 1 base and J lost 3; bases outside the gene matches: 13. The germline CDR1 and CDR2 sequences are PRHDT and FYEKMQ (reference sequence). CDR3 in DNA: TGTGCCAGCAGCTTAGTTTCTGGCGGGGGGCCCTACAAAGAGACCCAGTACTTC. Protein sequence: CASSLVSGGGPYKETQYF.

The rearrangement links TRBV9 to TRBJ2-3; 8 nucleotides align to TRBD2. Germline V gene data show CDR1 as SGDLS and CDR2 as YYNGEE. The CDR3 has 17 amino acids. J lost 6 bases, V lost 6 bases, and 18 bases had no gene match. CDR3 loop: CASTRRGDGGARDTQYF. The DNA for the CDR3 is TGTGCCAGCACCCGGAGGGGGGACGGGGGGGCCCGGGATACGCAGTATTTT.

This clone was observed a few times. This rearrangement joins TRBV19 to TRBJ2-7; TRBD1 is a possible D gene (5 bases). CDR3 length equals 14 residues. Germline-derived CDR1 and CDR2 are LNHDA and SQIVND (reference sequence). Trimming removed 4 bases at V and 1 base at J, with 11 bases between. The CDR3 bases are TGTGCCAGTAGTACGACAGCCGATTCCTACGAGCAGTACGTC. Translating gives CASSTTADSYEQYV.

This chain connects TRBV11-3 to TRBJ2-1; 16 bases fit TRBD2. CDR1 is SGHNT and CDR2 is YENEEA in the germline V gene. The CDR3 has 17 residues. The V segment lost 5 bases and the J segment 8 bases; nucleotides outside the gene matches: 9. CDR3 sequence (DNA): TGTGCCAGCAGCCCCGGGACTAGCGGGGGGGTGAGGGATGAGCAGTTCTTC. It codes for CASSPGTSGGVRDEQFF.

This clone was counted only a few times. The chain joins TRBV6-5 to TRBJ1-2, with D maybe TRBD1 (5 bases). The CDR3 has 13 residues. The V end was cut by 6 bases, the J end by 5 bases, with 13 bases between. The germline gives CDR1 MNHEY, CDR2 SVGAGI. The CDR3 DNA is TGTGCCAGCAGCCAGGGTTCATGGTATGGCTACACCTTC. As protein: CASSQGSWYGYTF.

The rearrangement links TRBV12-5 to TRBJ1-1; 10 bases align to TRBD1. V lost 1 base, J lost 6 bases, and 5 bases stayed unmatched. CDR3 length: 15 amino acids. Germline V gives CDR1 LGHNT, CDR2 FRNRAP. DNA of the CDR3: TGTGCTAGTGGTTTGGCGGGACAGGGGATCCCTGAAGCTTTCTTT. Translating gives CASGLAGQGIPEAFF.

J is TRBJ2-4 and V is TRBV9, with TRBD2 as a possible D gene (5 bases). With 4 bases removed from V and 3 bases from J, the gap between germline ends came to 14 bases. In germline, CDR1 is SGDLS, CDR2 YYNGEE. CDR3 length equals 15 residues. CDR3 bases: TGTGCCAGCAGCTCTCCCCTCGGGGACAAAAACATTCAGTACTTC. This sequence encodes CASSSPLGDKNIQYF. The full variable domain, rest sourced from reference TRBV9 and TRBJ2-4, is DSGVTQTPKHLITATGQRVTLRCSPRSGDLSVYWYQQSLDQGLQFLIQYYNGEERAKGNILERFSAQQFPDLHSELNLSSLELGDSALYFCASSSPLGDKNIQYFGAGTRLSVL.

The gene calls are TRBV10-2 and TRBJ2-7; 9 bases fit TRBD1. V was clipped by 4 bases and J by 6 bases; unmatched bases: 4. Germline V CDR1 and CDR2: WSHSY, SAAADI. The CDR3 contains 13 residues. The CDR3 region is CASSAGTGIEQYV. In nucleotides, the CDR3 is TGCGCCAGCAGTGCCGGGACAGGGATCGAGCAGTACGTC.

The V and J genes are TRBV9 and TRBJ1-2; 9 nucleotides line up with TRBD1. Unmatched junction bases numbered 10, after V lost 4 bases and J lost 6 bases. The length of the CDR3 is 15 residues. Germline CDR1 and CDR2: SGDLS and YYNGEE. The CDR3 coding sequence is TGTGCCAGCAGCACCCGGACAGGGGCCCTACATGGCTACACCTTC. It yields the protein CASSTRTGALHGYTF.

This clone is a singleton in its sample. V and J are TRBV2 and TRBJ1-6; 7 nucleotides agree with TRBD1. V was pared by 6 bases and J by 7 bases, with 6 bases of the junction left unmatched. Germline CDR1 SNHLY, CDR2 FYNNEI. The CDR3 covers 14 residues. The CDR3 DNA reads TGTGCCAGCAGGGCCGGGACAGCGAATTCACCCCTCCACTTT. It is translated as CASRAGTANSPLHF.

The chain recombines TRBV12-3 or TRBV12-4 with TRBJ1-2; D call uncertain. This CDR3 has 13 amino acids. V was cut by 5 bases and J by 1 base, with 8 bases left in between. CDR3 protein: CASSQLGNYGYTF. The CDR3, as DNA: TGTGCCAGCAGTCAGCTAGGTAACTATGGCTACACCTTC.

V usage is TRBV5-1 and J usage is TRBJ2-5; D might be TRBD1 (6 bases). Germline V gene sequence: CDR1 SGHRS, CDR2 YFSETQ. The CDR3 runs to 18 residues. V lost 4 bases and J lost 2, with 24 bases in between. This chain's CDR3 is CASSTPTGTLFGQETQYF. In nucleotides, the CDR3 is TGCGCCAGCAGCACCCCGACCGGGACACTCTTCGGGCAAGAGACCCAGTACTTC.

The rearrangement uses TRBV9 and TRBJ2-3, with unresolved D. V was clipped by 0 bases and J by 6 bases, with 5 bases between them. Germline V gene data show CDR1 as SGDLS and CDR2 as YYNGEE. The CDR3 contains 12 residues. The CDR3 region has the DNA TGTGCCAGCAGCGTAGCGGAGGATACGCAGTATTTT. This translates into CASSVAEDTQYF.

V and J are TRBV6-4 and TRBJ2-5, with 7 positions matching TRBD2. Trimming at V came to 8 bases and at J to 7 bases, leaving 4 bases not matched to a gene. This CDR3 is 11 amino acids long. Germline values: CDR1 MRHNA, CDR2 SNTAGT. CDR3 nucleotides: TGTGCCAGCCCCCCGGGAGGGACCCAGTACTTC. Translating it yields CASPPGGTQYF.

The rearrangement links TRBV7-2 to TRBJ1-2; D perhaps matches TRBD1 (6 bases). Germline CDR1 reads SGHTA; CDR2 reads FQGNSA. V was shortened by 5 bases and J by 4 bases, with 17 bases between the two germline ends. The CDR3 extends over 15 amino acids. CDR3 nucleotides: TGTGCCAGCAGCACTCATTCCGGGACACCCTATGGCTACACCTTC. Its translation is CASSTHSGTPYGYTF.

The rearrangement joins TRBV30 to TRBJ1-5, with 8 bases lining up with TRBD1. CDR1 is GTSNPN and CDR2 is SVGIG in the germline V gene (reference sequence). The CDR3 covers 13 residues. V shed 5 bases, J shed 7 bases, and the junction held 7 bases outside the gene matches. The CDR3 region has the DNA TGTGCCTGGTCTTCGGACAGGGAGCAGCCCCAGCATTTT. This sequence encodes CAWSSDREQPQHF.

This sequence joins TRBV10-2 and TRBJ1-1, with D possibly being TRBD1 (5 bases). The CDR3 totals 13 residues. V was pared by 5 bases and J by 5 bases, with 12 bases between. CDR1 WSHSY and CDR2 SAAADI come from the germline V gene. This CDR3 reads CASSPQGRTEAFF. CDR3 nucleotide sequence: TGCGCCAGCAGTCCCCAGGGCAGAACTGAAGCTTTCTTT.